One T cell receptor (beta chain) is described in this entry. Its antigen remains unknown. The sample comes from a study of T cells expressing NK-cell markers. The overall study: Seven HCMV-seropositive donors and one seronegative donor made up the eight sequenced donors.

Per germline, CDR1 SEHNR and CDR2 FQNEAQ (reference sequence). The CDR3 covers 16 residues. Using the 5' RACE reads, TCRdb records one entry per CDR3 protein without DNA. With 400,000 to 500,000 distinct CDR3 sequences in the sample, the ten largest clones hold about 7.1%. Regarding the study as a whole: For four donors, these clonotypes were likewise the leading ones in the CD3+CD56-NKG2C+ fraction. Dominant NKG2C+ clonotype frequencies of about 1.0-8% of CD8+ T cells were measured in over 5 donors.

Sequenced material: blood T cells: a sorted CD56 or NKG2C T cell subset, CD4+ or CD8+ T cells, or bulk PBMC T cells (not recorded which). The receptor's source is a woman between 18 and 70 years old in good health. The chain employs TRBV7-9 and TRBJ2-1; TCRdb picks TRBD1, but there is no DNA to check that call. CDR3: CASSLQGQGAAYEQFF. Variable domain in full (rest from reference TRBV7-9 and TRBJ2-1): DTGVSQNPRHKITKRGQNVTFRCDPISEHNRLYWYRQTLGQGPEFLTYFQNEAQLEKSRLLSDRFSAERPKGSFSTLEIQRTEQGDSAMYLCASSLQGQGAAYEQFFGPGTRLTVL.